The present TCR beta chain was sequenced within a study of identical twins. Unique molecular identifiers were in the cDNA, with template-switch universal primer binding. One entry per CDR3 protein, called by TCRdb with MiXCR from the 5' RACE reads. The table records 510,000 or so distinct CDR3 sequences, approximately 16% of them present only once. The V gene lost 7 bases and the J gene lost 4 bases, with 9 bases spanning the gap. This CDR3 region has 12 residues. Germline V gene sequence: CDR1 ENHRY, CDR2 SYGVKD. General study findings and limits: Models underpredicted monozygotic twin sharing of out-of-frame TCR alpha. Twin-shared out-of-frame alpha sequences were enriched for low generation probability. Abundant cord blood beta clonotypes carried fewer insertions; memory repertoires showed none.

This clonotype was counted only a few times. As yet, its antigen is unknown. The same data also contributed to another study, on yellow fever vaccine responses in identical twins.

Sequenced: CD4+ T cells sorted from blood. V and J are TRBV10-3 and TRBJ2-3; D not certain. The receptor comes from a woman aged 18-29 years in good health. The CDR3 nucleotides read TGTGCCATCAAGACGACGGCAGATACGCAGTATTTT. Translated: CAIKTTADTQYF.